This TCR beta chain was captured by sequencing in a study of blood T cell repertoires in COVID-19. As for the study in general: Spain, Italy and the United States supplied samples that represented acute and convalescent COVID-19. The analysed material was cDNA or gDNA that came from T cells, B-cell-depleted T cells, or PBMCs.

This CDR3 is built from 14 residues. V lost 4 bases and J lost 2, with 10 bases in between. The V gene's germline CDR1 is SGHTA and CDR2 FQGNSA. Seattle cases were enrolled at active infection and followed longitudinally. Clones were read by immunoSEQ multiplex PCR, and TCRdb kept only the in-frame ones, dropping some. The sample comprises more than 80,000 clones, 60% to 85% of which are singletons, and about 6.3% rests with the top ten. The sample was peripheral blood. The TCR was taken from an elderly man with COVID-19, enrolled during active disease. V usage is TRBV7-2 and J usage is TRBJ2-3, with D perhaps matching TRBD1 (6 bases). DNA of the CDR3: TGTGCCAGCAGCTCCGGGACAACCACAGATACGCAGTATTTT. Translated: CASSSGTTTDTQYF.